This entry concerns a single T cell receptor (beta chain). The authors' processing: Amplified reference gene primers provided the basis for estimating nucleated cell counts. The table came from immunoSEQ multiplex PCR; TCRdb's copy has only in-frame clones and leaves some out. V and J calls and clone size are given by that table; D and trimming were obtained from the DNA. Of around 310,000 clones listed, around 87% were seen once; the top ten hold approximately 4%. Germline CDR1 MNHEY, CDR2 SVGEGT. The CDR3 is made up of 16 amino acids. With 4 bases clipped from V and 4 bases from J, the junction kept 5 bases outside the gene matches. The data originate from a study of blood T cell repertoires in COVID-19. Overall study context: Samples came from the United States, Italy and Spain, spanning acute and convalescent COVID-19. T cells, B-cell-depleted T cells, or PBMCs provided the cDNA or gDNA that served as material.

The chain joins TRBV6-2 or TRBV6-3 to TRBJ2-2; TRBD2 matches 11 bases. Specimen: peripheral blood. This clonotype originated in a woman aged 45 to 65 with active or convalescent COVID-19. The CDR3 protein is CASSFSSGRSTGELFF. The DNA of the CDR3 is TGTGCCAGCAGTTTCTCTAGCGGGAGGAGCACCGGGGAGCTGTTTTTT.